The TCR beta chain under discussion was sequenced for a study of T cells after yellow fever vaccination. Study-level points and caveats: Clonotypes shared by both compartments, CD4 and CD8, made up a small share.

TCRdb independently ran MiXCR on the 5' RACE reads; one entry per CDR3 protein. The table includes hundreds of thousands of distinct CDR3 sequences, approximately 15% detected once. From germline, CDR1 is SGHRS and CDR2 YFSETQ. This CDR3 has 14 amino acids. V lost 3 bases and J lost 2; bases outside the gene matches: 5. Concerning this clonotype: What it binds is not known.

This sample comprised PBMCs, obtained on the day of the yellow fever booster vaccination. The chain uses TRBV5-1 and TRBJ2-7; the match to TRBD2 covers 7 bases. The sequence was collected from a young man who received the YFV17D yellow fever vaccine. The CDR3 coding sequence is TGCGCCAGCAGCTCGACTAGCAGTCCCTACGAGCAGTACTTC. It codes for CASSSTSSPYEQYF.